A selection of T cell receptor beta chains follows, all from one sample in a study of blood T cells in healthy people across ages. Each CDR3 protein is one row after TCRdb ran MiXCR on the 5' RACE reads. The sample contains more than 1.4 million distinct CDR3 sequences, around two fifths of which appear only once. Specimen: blood. These receptors came from a young woman in good health. Both conserved end residues are part of each CDR3. The D gene is left open where the match is weak. Rows give clone size only sometimes, using once, few, many, or a class for an expanded clone.

size: -; V: TRBV6-5; length: 14; D: TRBD1; J: TRBJ1-2; DNA: TGTGCCACCACACCGGACAGGGTGAACTCCGGCTACACCTTC; CDR3: CATTPDRVNSGYTF
size: -; V: TRBV4-1; length: 16; D: TRBD1; J: TRBJ2-7; DNA: TGCGCCAGCAGCCAAGAGACTACAGGGGGTCCCTACGAGCAGTACTTC; CDR3: CASSQETTGGPYEQYF
size: -; V: TRBV5-6; length: 14; D: -; J: TRBJ2-7; DNA: TGTGCCAGCAGCCCTATGACAGGCCGCTACGAGCAGTACTTC; CDR3: CASSPMTGRYEQYF
size: many; V: TRBV3-1; length: 15; D: TRBD2; J: TRBJ2-7; DNA: TGTGCCAGCAGCCAAGTGGCTAGCGGATTCTACGAGCAGTACTTC; CDR3: CASSQVASGFYEQYF
size: few; V: TRBV20-1; length: 15; D: TRBD2; J: TRBJ2-1; DNA: TGCAGTGCTACAGGACTAGCGGGCCCAAACAATGAGCAGTTCTTC; CDR3: CSATGLAGPNNEQFF
size: -; V: TRBV5-1; length: 19; D: TRBD2; J: TRBJ2-1; DNA: TGCGCCAGCAGCTTCCTTGGACTAGCGGGAGAGGGCTATACCTACGAGCAGTTCTTC; CDR3: CASSFLGLAGEGYTYEQFF
size: -; V: TRBV10-3; length: 17; D: TRBD2; J: TRBJ2-1; DNA: TGTGCCATCAGTGAGTCGGCGAGACTAGCGGGAGGCAATGAGCAGTTCTTC; CDR3: CAISESARLAGGNEQFF
size: -; V: TRBV18; length: 12; D: -; J: TRBJ2-1; DNA: TGTGCCAGCTCACCGGTGGGAACGGGGCAGTTCTTC; CDR3: CASSPVGTGQFF
size: -; V: TRBV7-2; length: 18; D: TRBD2; J: TRBJ2-7; DNA: TGTGCCAGCAGCTTAGCGGTATCTAGCGGCCTCGTAACCTACGAGCAGTACTTC; CDR3: CASSLAVSSGLVTYEQYF
size: -; V: TRBV20-1; length: 11; D: -; J: TRBJ2-7; DNA: TGCAGTGCTAGAGATTCGGGCAAGCAGTACTTC; CDR3: CSARDSGKQYF
size: -; V: TRBV20-1; length: 16; D: TRBD2; J: TRBJ2-7; DNA: TGCAGTGCTCCGCCCAAGCGGGGGGGTTCCTACAATGAGCAGTACTTC; CDR3: CSAPPKRGGSYNEQYF
size: -; V: TRBV4-1; length: 15; D: -; J: TRBJ2-1; DNA: TGCGCCAGCAGCCAAAGTCGCCTCCTTTACAATGGGCAGTTCTTC; CDR3: CASSQSRLLYNGQFF
size: -; V: TRBV4-2; length: 15; D: -; J: TRBJ2-7; DNA: TGTGCCAGCAGCCAAGTCCACGCCGGCTCCTACGAGCAGTACTTC; CDR3: CASSQVHAGSYEQYF
size: -; V: TRBV5-5; length: 16; D: TRBD1; J: TRBJ1-2; DNA: TGTGCCAGCAGCTTAGGGGACAGAGCATTTAACTATGGCTACACCTTC; CDR3: CASSLGDRAFNYGYTF
size: -; V: TRBV3-1; length: 17; D: TRBD2; J: TRBJ2-3; DNA: TGTGCCAGCAGCCAAAAAAGACTAGCGGGGTCTATAGATACGCAGTATTTT; CDR3: CASSQKRLAGSIDTQYF
size: few; V: TRBV29-1; length: 11; D: TRBD1; J: TRBJ1-1; DNA: TGCAGCGTACACAGGGGCGCTGAAGCTTTCTTT; CDR3: CSVHRGAEAFF
size: -; V: TRBV2; length: 14; D: -; J: TRBJ2-3; DNA: TGTGCCCGCGGGGGCGGGCTCGTCACAGATACGCAGTATTTT; CDR3: CARGGGLVTDTQYF
size: once; V: TRBV5-1; length: 15; D: -; J: TRBJ1-2; DNA: TGCGCCAGCAGCCCAGGAGGGGGGTGGGCCTATGGCTACACCTTC; CDR3: CASSPGGGWAYGYTF
size: -; V: TRBV6-1; length: 17; D: TRBD2; J: TRBJ2-1; DNA: TGTGCCAGCAGTGAAGCAGTTTCACGAGCGGGAATCAGTGAGCAGTTCTTC; CDR3: CASSEAVSRAGISEQFF
size: few; V: TRBV6-2/TRBV6-3; length: 12; D: -; J: TRBJ1-1; DNA: TGTGCCAGCAGGTACCGTACCACTGAAGCTTTCTTT; CDR3: CASRYRTTEAFF
size: once; V: TRBV2; length: 14; D: -; J: TRBJ2-3; DNA: TGTGCCAGCAAGACTGGACTGAACACAGATACGCAGTATTTT; CDR3: CASKTGLNTDTQYF
size: -; V: TRBV28; length: 14; D: TRBD1; J: TRBJ1-2; DNA: TGTGCCAGCACGTTACAGGGGTTTAACTATGGCTACACCTTC; CDR3: CASTLQGFNYGYTF
size: -; V: TRBV6-1; length: 16; D: -; J: TRBJ1-2; DNA: TGTGCCAGCTCCCTAGGGGGGGCGAGCCAAAACTATGGCTACACCTTC; CDR3: CASSLGGASQNYGYTF
size: few; V: TRBV5-1; length: 18; D: TRBD2; J: TRBJ2-1; DNA: TGCGCCAGCAGCCTGGGGACTAAAACCATGAGCTCCTACAATGAGCAGTTCTTC; CDR3: CASSLGTKTMSSYNEQFF
size: -; V: TRBV3-1; length: 13; D: -; J: TRBJ2-5; DNA: TGTGCCAGCAGCCAACCCGAGGAGCGTGAGCAGTACTTC; CDR3: CASSQPEEREQYF
size: -; V: TRBV4-2; length: 16; D: -; J: TRBJ2-1; DNA: TGTGCCAGCAGCCAAGACTGGGGGGTCTCCTACAATGAGCAGTTCTTC; CDR3: CASSQDWGVSYNEQFF
size: -; V: TRBV9; length: 15; D: TRBD1; J: TRBJ1-4; DNA: TGTGCCAGCAGCGTACAGGACAGGATTAATGAAAAACTGTTTTTT; CDR3: CASSVQDRINEKLFF
size: -; V: TRBV20-1; length: 13; D: -; J: TRBJ2-3; DNA: TGCAGTGCTACCTACACCGTCACAGATACGCAGTATTTT; CDR3: CSATYTVTDTQYF
size: -; V: TRBV6-1; length: 14; D: -; J: TRBJ2-7; DNA: TGTGCCAGCACCTCTCTGGCGGCTTCGCCCGAGCAGTACTTC; CDR3: CASTSLAASPEQYF
size: once; V: TRBV29-1; length: 13; D: TRBD2; J: TRBJ2-1; DNA: TGCAGCGTTGATGGACTAGCCAGGAATGAGCAGTTCTTC; CDR3: CSVDGLARNEQFF
size: -; V: TRBV7-9; length: 16; D: TRBD1; J: TRBJ1-2; DNA: TGTGCCAGCAGCTTCCTTGTAGGGGGCGCGAGCTATGGCTACACCTTC; CDR3: CASSFLVGGASYGYTF
size: -; V: TRBV4-1; length: 15; D: -; J: TRBJ2-3; DNA: TGCGCCAGCAGCCAAGCTGAGACTAGCACAGATACGCAGTATTTT; CDR3: CASSQAETSTDTQYF
size: -; V: TRBV4-1; length: 16; D: TRBD2; J: TRBJ2-1; DNA: TGCGCCAGCAGCCCAAGCCAACTAGCGGGCTACAATGAGCAGTTCTTC; CDR3: CASSPSQLAGYNEQFF